This T cell receptor beta chain appears in the sequencing data of a study of T cells after yellow fever vaccination. The germline CDR1 and CDR2 sequences are LGHNA and YSLEER. V was trimmed by 4 bases and J by 6 bases, leaving 12 bases between them. This CDR3 has 13 residues. General study findings and limits: The secondary response showed a weaker magnitude and a faster peak, day 5 versus 15. Bulk-population clonotypes that are abundant could appear as contaminants in FACS-sorted repertoires.

5'RACE template switching added a universal primer site and UMIs to TCR cDNA. TCRdb used MiXCR to reprocess the 5' RACE reads, holding one entry per CDR3 protein. The sample contains 310,000 or so distinct CDR3 sequences, 6.5% to 8.5% of which appear only once. This clonotype was detected only a few times. Its cognate antigen is unknown. The rearrangement links TRBV4-3 to TRBJ2-5; maybe TRBD2 (6 bases). Sequences were derived from PBMCs, sampled about 49 days after the first yellow fever vaccination. The TCR sequence derives from a young man who received the YFV17D yellow fever vaccine. CDR3 bases: TGCGCCAGCAGCCCGGGGGTAGCGCAGACCCAGTACTTC. Residues: CASSPGVAQTQYF.